The 11 T cell receptor beta chains presented below share a single source sample, sequenced in a study of T-cell reconstitution after alpha-beta-depleted transplantation in children. During its preparation, the TCRbeta library received unique molecular identifiers. TCRdb fed the PCR reads into MiXCR, producing one record per CDR3 protein. This sample has some 490,000 distinct CDR3 sequences, with around 12% found just once. This material consisted of PBMCs from the stem cell graft donor, taken from the stem cell graft. The origin of the receptors is a human donor who donated a stem cell graft to a child with combined immunodeficiency.

This clonotype was detected only a few times. This chain uses TRBV4-3 with TRBJ2-5, with D unclear. CDR3 length: 14 residues. The germline V gene has CDR1 LGHNA and CDR2 YSLEER. V was trimmed by 1 base and J by 4 bases, leaving 10 bases between them. The CDR3 is CASSQGVKAETQYF. The CDR3 DNA reads as TGCGCCAGCAGCCAAGGGGTGAAGGCAGAGACCCAGTACTTC.

The gene calls are TRBV7-9 and TRBJ2-7, with D perhaps given as TRBD1 or TRBD2 (6 bases each). The CDR3 length is 12 residues. V was cut by 7 bases and J by 5 bases, with 12 bases left in between. Looked up from germline, CDR1 is SEHNR and CDR2 is FQNEAQ (reference sequence). The CDR3 here is CASNRDSDEQYF. CDR3 DNA sequence: TGTGCCAGCAACAGGGACTCGGACGAGCAGTACTTC.

The V and J genes are TRBV7-3 and TRBJ2-1; 9 bases map to TRBD1. V lost 5 bases to trimming and J lost 6 bases; unmatched junction nucleotides: 11. Germline V gives CDR1 SGHTA, CDR2 FQGTGA. The CDR3 totals 16 residues. The CDR3 DNA follows: TGTGCCAGCAGCAATTCACCGGGACAGGGTATCAATGAGCAGTTCTTC. The encoded protein is CASSNSPGQGINEQFF.

The chain recombines TRBV7-8 with TRBJ2-3; 11 bases fit TRBD1. The CDR3 runs 14 residues. CDR1 and CDR2 (germline): SGHVS, FQNEAQ. After removal of 4 bases from V and 5 bases from J, the junction contained 2 bases not matched to a gene. The CDR3 is CASSWTGGIDTQYF. DNA for the CDR3: TGTGCCAGCAGCTGGACAGGGGGCATAGATACGCAGTATTTT.

This clonotype was recorded a few times. This chain uses TRBV9 with TRBJ2-3; D gene unclear. Germline CDR1 and CDR2: SGDLS and YYNGEE. Trimming pared 4 bases from V and 0 bases from J, leaving 15 bases between. The CDR3 consists of 16 residues. The CDR3 DNA reads as TGTGCCAGCAGCATAAAAGGTAGTACTAGCACAGATACGCAGTATTTT. As protein: CASSIKGSTSTDTQYF.

This clonotype has more than one count but fewer than ten. This chain uses TRBV7-2 with TRBJ2-3; no definite D call. CDR3 length: 14 residues. The V gene's germline CDR1 is SGHTA and CDR2 FQGNSA. Trimming removed 5 bases from V and 9 bases from J, with 18 bases in between. Here the CDR3 DNA reads TGTGCCAGCAGCCCCCAGGCCCACCGCCCGACGCAGTATTTT. Amino acid sequence: CASSPQAHRPTQYF.

The table lists this clonotype with many counts. The V and J genes are TRBV12-3 or TRBV12-4 and TRBJ2-1, with unresolved D. CDR3 length equals 13 residues. Trimming took 3 bases from V and 10 from J, leaving 13 bases between them. For the CDR3, the DNA is TGTGCCAGCAGTTTCGCTAGGGTAGGGGAGCAGTTCTTC. This translates into CASSFARVGEQFF.

The gene calls are TRBV5-1 and TRBJ2-5; weak D call: TRBD2 (5 bases). Trimming took off 4 bases at V and 3 bases at J, with 13 bases between the two ends. Germline CDR1 and CDR2: SGHRS and YFSETQ. The CDR3 spans 14 residues. The CDR3 DNA is TGCGCCAGCAGCCAACGGGGAGTAGAAGAGACCCAGTACTTC. This sequence encodes CASSQRGVEETQYF.

The sample holds a few counts of this clonotype. This chain links TRBV7-8 with TRBJ1-4; 8 bases map to TRBD1. Per germline, CDR1 SGHVS and CDR2 FQNEAQ. V trimming: 5 bases; J trimming: 0 bases; junction bases outside the gene matches: 8. The CDR3 has 17 amino acids. CDR3 amino acids: CASSLDRAEATNEKLFF. The CDR3 DNA is TGTGCCAGCAGCCTGGACAGGGCGGAGGCAACTAATGAAAAACTGTTTTTT. The variable domain in full, completed from reference TRBV7-8 and TRBJ1-4, reads GAGVSQSPRYKVAKRGQDVALRCDPISGHVSLFWYQQALGQGPEFLTYFQNEAQLDKSGLPSDRFFAERPEGSVSTLKIQRTQQEDSAVYLCASSLDRAEATNEKLFFGSGTQLSVL.

This clonotype was detected a few times. The J gene is TRBJ2-5, the V gene TRBV12-3 or TRBV12-4, with unresolved D. The CDR3 has 15 residues. V lost 1 base to trimming and J lost 0 bases, with 9 bases between them. Written as DNA, the CDR3 is TGTGCCAGCAGTTTAGGAACGGAGTACCAAGAGACCCAGTACTTC. It yields the protein CASSLGTEYQETQYF.

The chain carries TRBV2 and TRBJ2-7, with a weak D call TRBD2 (5 bases). The CDR3 has 11 amino acids. Germline CDR1 reads SNHLY; CDR2 reads FYNNEI. Trimming shortened V by 8 bases and J by 6 bases, and 11 bases separated the two germline ends. CDR3 bases: TGTGCCAGCGAGGGCGAGCGCGAGCAGTACTTC. This sequence encodes CASEGEREQYF.